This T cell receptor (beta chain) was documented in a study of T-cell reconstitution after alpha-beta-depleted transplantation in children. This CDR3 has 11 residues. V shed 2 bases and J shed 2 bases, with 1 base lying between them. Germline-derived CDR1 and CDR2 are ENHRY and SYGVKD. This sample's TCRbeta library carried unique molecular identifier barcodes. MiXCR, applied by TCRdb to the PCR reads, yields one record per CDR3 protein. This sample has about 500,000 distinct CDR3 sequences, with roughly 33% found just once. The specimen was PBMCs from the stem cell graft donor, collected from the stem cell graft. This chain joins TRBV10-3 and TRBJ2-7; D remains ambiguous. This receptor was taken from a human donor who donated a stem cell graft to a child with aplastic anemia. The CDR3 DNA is TGTGCCATCAGTGAGACCTACGAGCAGTACTTC. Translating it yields CAISETYEQYF.